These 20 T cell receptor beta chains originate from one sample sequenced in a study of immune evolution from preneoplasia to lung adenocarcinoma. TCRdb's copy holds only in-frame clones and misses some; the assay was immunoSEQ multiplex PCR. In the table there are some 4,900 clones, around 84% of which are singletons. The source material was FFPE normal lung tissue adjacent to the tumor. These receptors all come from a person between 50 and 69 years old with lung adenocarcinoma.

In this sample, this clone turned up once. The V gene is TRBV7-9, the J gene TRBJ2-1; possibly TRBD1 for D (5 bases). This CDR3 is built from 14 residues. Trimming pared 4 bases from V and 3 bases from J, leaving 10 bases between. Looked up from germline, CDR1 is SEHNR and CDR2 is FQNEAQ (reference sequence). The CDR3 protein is CASSSGLGYNEQFF. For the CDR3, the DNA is TGTGCCAGCAGCTCAGGGTTGGGCTACAATGAGCAGTTCTTC.

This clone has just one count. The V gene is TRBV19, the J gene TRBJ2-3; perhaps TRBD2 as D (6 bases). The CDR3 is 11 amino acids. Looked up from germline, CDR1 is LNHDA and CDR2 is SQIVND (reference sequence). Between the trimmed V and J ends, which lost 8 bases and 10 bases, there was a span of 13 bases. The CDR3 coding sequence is TGTGCCAGTTCCTCGGGGGATCCGCAGTATTTT. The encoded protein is CASSSGDPQYF. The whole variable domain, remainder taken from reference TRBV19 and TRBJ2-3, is DGGITQSPKYLFRKEGQNVTLSCEQNLNHDAMYWYRQDPGQGLRLIYYSQIVNDFQKGDIAEGYSVSREKKESFPLTVTSAQKNPTAFYLCASSSGDPQYFGPGTRLTVL.

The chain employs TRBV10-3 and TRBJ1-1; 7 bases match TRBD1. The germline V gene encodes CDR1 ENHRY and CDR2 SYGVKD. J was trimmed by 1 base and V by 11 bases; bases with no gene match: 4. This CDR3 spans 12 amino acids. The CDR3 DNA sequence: TGTGCCTCCCGGACAGGGAACACTGAAGCTTTCTTT. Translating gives CASRTGNTEAFF.

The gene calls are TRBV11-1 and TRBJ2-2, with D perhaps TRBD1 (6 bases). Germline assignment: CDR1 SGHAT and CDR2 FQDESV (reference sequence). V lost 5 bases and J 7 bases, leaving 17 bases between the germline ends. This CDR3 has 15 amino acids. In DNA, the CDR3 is TGTGCCAGCAGCCGGGACACCTATTCTGACGGGGAGCTGTTTTTT. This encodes CASSRDTYSDGELFF. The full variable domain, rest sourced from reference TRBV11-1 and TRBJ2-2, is EAEVAQSPRYKITEKSQAVAFWCDPISGHATLYWYRQILGQGPELLVQFQDESVVDDSQLPKDRFSAERLKGVDSTLKIQPAELGDSAMYLCASSRDTYSDGELFFGEGSRLTVL.

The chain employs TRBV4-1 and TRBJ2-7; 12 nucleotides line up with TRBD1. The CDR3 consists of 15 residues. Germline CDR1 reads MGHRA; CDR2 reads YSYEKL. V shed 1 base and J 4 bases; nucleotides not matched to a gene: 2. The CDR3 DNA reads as TGCGCCAGCAGCCAAGGGGGACAGGGGGCGTACGAGCAGTACTTC. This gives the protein CASSQGGQGAYEQYF.

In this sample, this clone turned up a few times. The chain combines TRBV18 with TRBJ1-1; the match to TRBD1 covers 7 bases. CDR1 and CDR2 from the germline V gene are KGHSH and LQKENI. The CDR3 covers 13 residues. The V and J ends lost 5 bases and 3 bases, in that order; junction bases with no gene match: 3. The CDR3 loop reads CASSTTGDTEAFF. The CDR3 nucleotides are TGTGCCAGCTCAACCACAGGGGACACTGAAGCTTTCTTT.

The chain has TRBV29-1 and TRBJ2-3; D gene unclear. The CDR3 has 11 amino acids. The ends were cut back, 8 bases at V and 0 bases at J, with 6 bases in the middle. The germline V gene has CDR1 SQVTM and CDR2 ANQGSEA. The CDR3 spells CSTESTDTQYF. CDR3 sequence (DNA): TGCAGCACCGAGAGCACAGATACGCAGTATTTT.

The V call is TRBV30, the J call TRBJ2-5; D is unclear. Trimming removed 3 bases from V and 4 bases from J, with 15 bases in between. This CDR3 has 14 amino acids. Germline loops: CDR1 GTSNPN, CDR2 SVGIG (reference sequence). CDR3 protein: CAWRGSPVGETQYF. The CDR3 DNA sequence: TGTGCCTGGAGAGGGTCCCCAGTAGGAGAGACCCAGTACTTC.

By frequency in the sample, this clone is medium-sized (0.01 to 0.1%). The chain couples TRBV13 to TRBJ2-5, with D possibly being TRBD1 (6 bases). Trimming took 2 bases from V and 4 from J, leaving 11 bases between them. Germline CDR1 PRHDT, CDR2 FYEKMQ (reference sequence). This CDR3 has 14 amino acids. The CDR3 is CASSLNRERETQYF. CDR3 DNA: TGTGCCAGCAGCTTAAACAGGGAGAGAGAGACCCAGTACTTC.

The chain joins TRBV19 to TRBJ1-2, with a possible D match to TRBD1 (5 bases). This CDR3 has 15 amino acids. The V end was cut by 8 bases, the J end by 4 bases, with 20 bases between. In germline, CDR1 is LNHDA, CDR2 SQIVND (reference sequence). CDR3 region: CASLPPGRGFYGYTF. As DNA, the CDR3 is TGTGCCAGTCTACCCCCGGGACGTGGCTTCTATGGCTACACCTTC.

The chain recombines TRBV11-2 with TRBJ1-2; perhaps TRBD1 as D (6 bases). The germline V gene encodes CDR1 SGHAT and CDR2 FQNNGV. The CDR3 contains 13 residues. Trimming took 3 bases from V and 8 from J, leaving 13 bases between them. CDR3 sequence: CASSFQGHSGYTF. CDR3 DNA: TGTGCCAGCAGCTTCCAGGGACATAGCGGCTACACCTTC.

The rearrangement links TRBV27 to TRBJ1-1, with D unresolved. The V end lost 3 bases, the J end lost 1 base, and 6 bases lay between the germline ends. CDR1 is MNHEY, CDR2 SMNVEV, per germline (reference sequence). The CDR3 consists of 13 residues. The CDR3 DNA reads TGTGCCAGCAGTTTTTCGCAGAACACTGAAGCTTTCTTT. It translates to CASSFSQNTEAFF.

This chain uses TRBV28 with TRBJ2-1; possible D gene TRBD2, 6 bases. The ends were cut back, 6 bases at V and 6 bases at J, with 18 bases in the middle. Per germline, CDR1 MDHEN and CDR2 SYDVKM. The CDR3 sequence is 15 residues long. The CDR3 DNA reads TGTGCCAGCAGACTCTACGGGACTGACTTCAATGAGCAGTTCTTC. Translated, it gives CASRLYGTDFNEQFF.

The CDR3 loop reads CASSPRAGGADTQYF. The CDR3, as DNA: TGTGCCAGCAGCCCACGGGCGGGAGGGGCAGATACGCAGTATTTT. The J gene is TRBJ2-3, the V gene TRBV7-6; 9 bases align to TRBD2. The V gene end was trimmed by 5 bases and the J gene end by 4 bases; junction bases not matched to a gene: 7. The CDR3 runs 15 residues. Germline lookup yields CDR1 SGHVS and CDR2 FNYEAQ.

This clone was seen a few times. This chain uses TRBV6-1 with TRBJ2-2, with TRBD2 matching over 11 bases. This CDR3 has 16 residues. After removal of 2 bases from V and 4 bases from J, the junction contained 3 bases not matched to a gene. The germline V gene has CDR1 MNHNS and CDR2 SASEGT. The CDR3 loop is CASSELAGGLTGELFF. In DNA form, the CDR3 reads TGTGCCAGCAGTGAACTAGCGGGAGGACTCACCGGGGAGCTGTTTTTT.

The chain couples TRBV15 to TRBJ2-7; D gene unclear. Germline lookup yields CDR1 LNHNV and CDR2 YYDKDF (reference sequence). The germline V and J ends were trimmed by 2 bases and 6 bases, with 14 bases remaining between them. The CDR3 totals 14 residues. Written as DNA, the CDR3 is TGTGCCACCAGCAGAACAGAAACAAGGAGCGAGCAGTACTTC. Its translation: CATSRTETRSEQYF. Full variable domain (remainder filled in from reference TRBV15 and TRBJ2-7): DAMVIQNPRYQVTQFGKPVTLSCSQTLNHNVMYWYQQKSSQAPKLLFHYYDKDFNNEADTPDNFQSRRPNTSFCFLDIRSPGLGDTAMYLCATSRTETRSEQYFGPGTRLTVT.

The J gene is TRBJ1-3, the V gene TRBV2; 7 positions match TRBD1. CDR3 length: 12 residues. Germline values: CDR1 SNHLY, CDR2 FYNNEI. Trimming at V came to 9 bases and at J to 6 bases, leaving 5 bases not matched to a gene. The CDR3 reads CASGTEKNTIYF. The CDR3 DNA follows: TGTGCCAGTGGGACAGAAAAAAACACCATATATTTT.

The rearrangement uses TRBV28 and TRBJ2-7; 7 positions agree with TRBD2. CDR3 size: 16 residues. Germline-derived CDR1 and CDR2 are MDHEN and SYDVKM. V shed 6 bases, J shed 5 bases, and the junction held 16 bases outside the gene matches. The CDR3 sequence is CASRPTLAAGDHEQYF. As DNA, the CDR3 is TGTGCCAGCAGACCTACCCTAGCGGCGGGGGACCACGAGCAGTACTTC.

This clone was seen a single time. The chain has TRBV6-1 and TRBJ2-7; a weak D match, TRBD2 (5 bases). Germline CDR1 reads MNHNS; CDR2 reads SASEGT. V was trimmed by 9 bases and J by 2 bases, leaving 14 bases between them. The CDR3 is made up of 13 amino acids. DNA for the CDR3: TGTGCCAGTCGCAGGACTCCCACCTACGAGCAGTACTTC. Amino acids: CASRRTPTYEQYF.

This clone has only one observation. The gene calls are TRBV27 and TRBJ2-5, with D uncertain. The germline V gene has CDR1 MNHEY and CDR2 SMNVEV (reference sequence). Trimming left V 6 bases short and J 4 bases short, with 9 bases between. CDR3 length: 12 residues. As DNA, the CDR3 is TGTGCCAGCAGCCCCGGCCGAGAGACCCAGTACTTC. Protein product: CASSPGRETQYF.